The clone carrying this TCR beta chain was seen ten or more times. Antigen: not known. The J segment lost 5 bases and the V segment lost 2 bases, leaving 4 bases of the junction unmatched. Germline CDR1 reads KGHSY; CDR2 reads FQNENV. The CDR3 contains 14 residues. The sample is drawn from a study of T-cell reconstitution after alpha-beta-depleted transplantation in children. Regarding the study as a whole: One year after transplant, T-cell counts and diversity came mostly from newly produced T cells. Surviving recipient cells, namely T cells and thymic progenitors, were the source of high day-60 TCRbeta diversity in some patients. Reportedly, alpha-beta T cells present about two months post-transplant originated from several hundred expanded clones of graft origin.

Unique molecular identifiers were used in preparing the TCRbeta library. TCRdb reanalysed the PCR reads using MiXCR and keeps one entry per CDR3 protein. In the table there are almost 500,000 distinct CDR3 sequences, over 9.5% of which are singletons. The V call is TRBV16, the J call TRBJ2-7; TRBD2 agrees at 9 bases. The sample in question was PBMCs, obtained before TCRalphabeta/CD19-depleted stem cell transplant. The receptor was isolated from a child aged 2-15 years with inherited bone marrow failure, due to receive a stem cell transplant. The CDR3 DNA reads as TGTGCCAGCAGCCAAGGGGGACTAGCCGACGAGCAGTACTTC. This encodes CASSQGGLADEQYF.